The entry that follows covers one T cell receptor beta chain sequence. Its cognate antigen is unknown. The data were obtained in a study of T cells in localized non-small cell lung cancer. General observations from the study: A denser population of T cells in blood accompanied longer overall survival. Analysis by sequencing included only one tumor region, so heterogeneity remains possible.

CDR1 and CDR2 from the germline V gene are MNHEY and SVGAGI. CDR3 length: 12 residues. Between the trimmed V and J ends, which lost 6 bases and 3 bases, there was a span of 5 bases. Sequencing used immunoSEQ multiplex PCR; TCRdb keeps in-frame clones, though not all of them. There are some 49,000 clones in the sample; about 76% occur only once, and approximately 17% lies in the top ten. The material sequenced was peripheral blood mononuclear cells, taken before any cancer treatment. This chain connects TRBV6-5 to TRBJ1-4; no definite D call. This sequence was found in a man aged 35 to 70 with stage III lung adenocarcinoma. Written as DNA, the CDR3 is TGTGCCAGCAGCCAGCCTAATGAAAAACTGTTTTTT. As protein: CASSQPNEKLFF.